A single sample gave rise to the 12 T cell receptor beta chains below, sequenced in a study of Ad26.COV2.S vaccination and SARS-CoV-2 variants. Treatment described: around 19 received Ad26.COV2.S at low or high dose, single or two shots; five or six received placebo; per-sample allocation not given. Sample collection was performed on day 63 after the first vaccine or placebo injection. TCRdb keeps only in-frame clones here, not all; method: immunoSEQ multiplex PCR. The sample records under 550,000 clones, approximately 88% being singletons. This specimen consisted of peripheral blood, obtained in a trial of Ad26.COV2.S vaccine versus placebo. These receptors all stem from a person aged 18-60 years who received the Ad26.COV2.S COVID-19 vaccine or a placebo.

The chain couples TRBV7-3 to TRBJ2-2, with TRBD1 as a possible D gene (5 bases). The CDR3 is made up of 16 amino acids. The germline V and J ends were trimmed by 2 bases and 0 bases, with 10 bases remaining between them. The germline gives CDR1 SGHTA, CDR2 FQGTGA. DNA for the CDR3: TGTGCCAGCAGCTTACTCGCGACAGCGAACACCGGGGAGCTGTTTTTT. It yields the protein CASSLLATANTGELFF.

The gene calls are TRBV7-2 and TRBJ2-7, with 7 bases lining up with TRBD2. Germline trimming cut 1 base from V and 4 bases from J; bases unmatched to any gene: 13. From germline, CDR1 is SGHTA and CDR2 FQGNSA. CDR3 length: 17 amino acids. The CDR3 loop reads CASSLGGGYRIPYEQYF. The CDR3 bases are TGTGCCAGCAGCTTAGGGGGGGGATACAGGATTCCATACGAGCAGTACTTC.

The CDR3 loop reads CASSITDRVYNEQFF. In nucleotides, the CDR3 is TGCGCCAGCAGCATAACGGACAGGGTCTACAATGAGCAGTTCTTC. The chain couples TRBV5-1 to TRBJ2-1; 8 bases fit TRBD1. The CDR3 is 15 residues long. Germline CDR1 and CDR2: SGHRS and YFSETQ. Losses at the gene ends were 4 bases for V and 3 bases for J; bases not matched to a gene: 6.

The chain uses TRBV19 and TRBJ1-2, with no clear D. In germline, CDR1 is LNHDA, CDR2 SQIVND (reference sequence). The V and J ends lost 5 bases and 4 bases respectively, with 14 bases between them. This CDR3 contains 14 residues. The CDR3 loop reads CASSPQRRGYGYTF. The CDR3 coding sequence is TGTGCCAGTAGTCCCCAAAGGCGCGGCTATGGCTACACCTTC. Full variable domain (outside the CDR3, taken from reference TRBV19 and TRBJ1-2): DGGITQSPKYLFRKEGQNVTLSCEQNLNHDAMYWYRQDPGQGLRLIYYSQIVNDFQKGDIAEGYSVSREKKESFPLTVTSAQKNPTAFYLCASSPQRRGYGYTFGSGTRLTVV.

This CDR3 is CASSLVPGAIGYTF. The CDR3 DNA is TGTGCCAGCAGCTTAGTCCCGGGGGCCATTGGCTACACCTTC. The J gene is TRBJ1-2, the V gene TRBV7-9; a possible D gene is TRBD1 (6 bases). This CDR3 has 14 residues. V was cut by 1 base and J by 7 bases, with 13 bases left in between. Germline V gene data show CDR1 as SEHNR and CDR2 as FQNEAQ (reference sequence).

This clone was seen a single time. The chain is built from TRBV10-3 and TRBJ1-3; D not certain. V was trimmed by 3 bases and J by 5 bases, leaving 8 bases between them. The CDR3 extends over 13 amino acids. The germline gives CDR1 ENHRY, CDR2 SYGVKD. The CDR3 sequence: CAISELVRNTIYF. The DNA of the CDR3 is TGTGCCATCAGTGAATTGGTACGAAACACCATATATTTT.

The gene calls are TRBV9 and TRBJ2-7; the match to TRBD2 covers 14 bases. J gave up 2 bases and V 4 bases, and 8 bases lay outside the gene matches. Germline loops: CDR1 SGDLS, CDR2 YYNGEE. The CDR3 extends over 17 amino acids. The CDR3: CASSPGLAGGYAYEQYF. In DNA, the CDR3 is TGTGCCAGCAGCCCCGGACTAGCGGGGGGCTACGCCTACGAGCAGTACTTC.

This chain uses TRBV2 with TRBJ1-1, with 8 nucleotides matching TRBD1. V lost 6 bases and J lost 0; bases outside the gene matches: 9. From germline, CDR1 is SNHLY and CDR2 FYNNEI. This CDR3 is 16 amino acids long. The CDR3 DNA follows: TGTGCCAGCAGGGGTGGACAGGGAATAATGAACACTGAAGCTTTCTTT. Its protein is CASRGGQGIMNTEAFF. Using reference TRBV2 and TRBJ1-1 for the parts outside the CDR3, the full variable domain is EPEVTQTPSHQVTQMGQEVILRCVPISNHLYFYWYRQILGQKVEFLVSFYNNEISEKSEIFDDQFSVERPDGSNFTLKIRSTKLEDSAMYFCASRGGQGIMNTEAFFGQGTRLTVV.

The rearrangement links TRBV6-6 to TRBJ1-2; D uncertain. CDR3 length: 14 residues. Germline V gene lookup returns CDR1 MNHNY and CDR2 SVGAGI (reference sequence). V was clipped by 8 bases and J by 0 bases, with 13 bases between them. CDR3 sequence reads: CASLGGGSNYGYTF. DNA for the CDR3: TGTGCCAGCCTCGGAGGAGGGTCTAACTATGGCTACACCTTC.

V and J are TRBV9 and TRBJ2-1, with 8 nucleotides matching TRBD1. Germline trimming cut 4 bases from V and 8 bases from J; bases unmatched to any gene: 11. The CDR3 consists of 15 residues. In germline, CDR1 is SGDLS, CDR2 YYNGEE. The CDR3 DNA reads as TGTGCCAGCAGCATCCGGGACAGGCAGTTGGATGAGCAGTTCTTC. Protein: CASSIRDRQLDEQFF.

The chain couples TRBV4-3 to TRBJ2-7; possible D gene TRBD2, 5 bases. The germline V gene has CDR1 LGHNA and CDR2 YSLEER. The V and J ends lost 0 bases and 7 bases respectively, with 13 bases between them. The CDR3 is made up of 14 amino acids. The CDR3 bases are TGCGCCAGCAGCCAAGAACTCGGGGAGCCAGAGCAGTACTTC. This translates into CASSQELGEPEQYF.

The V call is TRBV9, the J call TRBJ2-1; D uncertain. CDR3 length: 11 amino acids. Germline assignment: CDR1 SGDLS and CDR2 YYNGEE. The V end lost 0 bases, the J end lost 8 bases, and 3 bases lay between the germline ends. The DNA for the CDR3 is TGTGCCAGCAGCGTAGAGGATGAGCAGTTCTTC. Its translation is CASSVEDEQFF.